Below, one T cell receptor beta chain is given with its context. Its antigen is as yet unknown. The data were taken from a study of cytomegalovirus exposure and HLA in healthy donors. Points from the study as a whole: Within the data, a cluster of highly shared sequence variants was likely a sequencing artifact. A classifier reportedly called cytomegalovirus status with high sensitivity and specificity. The study put 150 or so TCR beta chains on its list as cytomegalovirus-associated.

CDR1 and CDR2 (germline): LNHDA, SQIVND (reference sequence). The CDR3 sequence is 13 residues long. Trimming took off 1 base at V and 0 bases at J, with 4 bases between the two ends. The PCR made use of 60 Vbeta and 13 Jbeta primers. Repertoires were generated with immunoSEQ multiplex PCR, while TCRdb's copy carries only in-frame clones and drops some. The specimen's table records tens of thousands of clones. The source of this sequence is a female donor in good health and CMV-seropositive. Material for sequencing was PBMCs. J is TRBJ2-7 and V is TRBV19; D gene ambiguous. The CDR3 reads CASSIAHSYEQYF. The CDR3 DNA is TGTGCCAGTAGTATAGCACACTCCTACGAGCAGTACTTC.